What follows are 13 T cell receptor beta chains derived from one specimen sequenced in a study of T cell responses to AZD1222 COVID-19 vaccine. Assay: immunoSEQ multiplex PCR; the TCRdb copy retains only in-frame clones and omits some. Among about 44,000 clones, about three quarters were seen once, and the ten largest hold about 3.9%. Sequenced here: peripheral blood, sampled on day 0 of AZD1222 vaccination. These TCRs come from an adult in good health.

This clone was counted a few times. The CDR3 sequence: CASSLPGLYEQYF. The CDR3 DNA reads TGCGCCAGCAGCTTGCCAGGGCTCTACGAGCAGTACTTC. The chain employs TRBV5-1 and TRBJ2-7, with a tentative D call TRBD1 (5 bases). Trimming shortened V by 1 base and J by 3 bases, and 8 bases separated the two germline ends. Germline V lookup: CDR1 SGHRS, CDR2 YFSETQ. The CDR3 consists of 13 residues.

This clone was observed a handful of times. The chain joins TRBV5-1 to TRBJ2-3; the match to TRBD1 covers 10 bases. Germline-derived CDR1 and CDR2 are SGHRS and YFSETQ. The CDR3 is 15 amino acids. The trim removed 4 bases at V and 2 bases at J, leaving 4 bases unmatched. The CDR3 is CASSPGQGNTDTQYF. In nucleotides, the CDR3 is TGCGCCAGCAGCCCGGGACAGGGGAACACAGATACGCAGTATTTT.

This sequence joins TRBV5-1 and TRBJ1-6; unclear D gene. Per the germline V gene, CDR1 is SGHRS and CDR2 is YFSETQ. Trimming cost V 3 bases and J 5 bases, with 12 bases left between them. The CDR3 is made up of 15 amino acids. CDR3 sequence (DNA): TGCGCCAGCAGCTCAAACCGACAAGATAATTCACCCCTCCACTTT. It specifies CASSSNRQDNSPLHF.

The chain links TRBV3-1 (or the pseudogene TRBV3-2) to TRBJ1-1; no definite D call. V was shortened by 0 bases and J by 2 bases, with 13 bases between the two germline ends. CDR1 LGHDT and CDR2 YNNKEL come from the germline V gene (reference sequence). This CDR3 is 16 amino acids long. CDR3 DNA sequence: TGTGCCAGCAGCCAAGATTCGAACGGCCTAAACACTGAAGCTTTCTTT. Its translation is CASSQDSNGLNTEAFF.

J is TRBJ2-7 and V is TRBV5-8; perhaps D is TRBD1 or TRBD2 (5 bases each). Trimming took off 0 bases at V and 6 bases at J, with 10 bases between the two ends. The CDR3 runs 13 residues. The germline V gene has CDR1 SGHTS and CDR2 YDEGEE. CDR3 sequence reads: CASSLAGTPEQYF. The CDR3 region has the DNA TGTGCCAGCAGCTTGGCCGGGACCCCCGAGCAGTACTTC.

The CDR3 loop reads CASSRSGTNTEAFF. CDR3 nucleotide sequence: TGTGCCAGCAGTCGTTCAGGGACGAACACTGAAGCTTTCTTT. The genes are TRBV5-4 and TRBJ1-1; D is perhaps TRBD1 (5 bases). The CDR3 is 14 amino acids. Trimming took off 5 bases at V and 1 base at J, with 12 bases between the two ends. CDR1 and CDR2 from the germline V gene are SGHNT and YYREEE (reference sequence).

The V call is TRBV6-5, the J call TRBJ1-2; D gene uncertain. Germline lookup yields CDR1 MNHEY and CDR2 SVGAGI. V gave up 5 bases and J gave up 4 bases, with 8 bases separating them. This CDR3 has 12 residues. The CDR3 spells CASSPGSYGYTF. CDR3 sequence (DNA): TGTGCCAGCAGTCCCGGGAGCTATGGCTACACCTTC.

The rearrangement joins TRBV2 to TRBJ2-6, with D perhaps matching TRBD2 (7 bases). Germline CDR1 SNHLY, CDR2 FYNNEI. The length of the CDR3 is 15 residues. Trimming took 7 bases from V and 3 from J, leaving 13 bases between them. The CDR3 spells CASTRGAGGANVLTF. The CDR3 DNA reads TGTGCCAGCACCCGGGGGGCCGGTGGGGCCAACGTCCTGACTTTC.

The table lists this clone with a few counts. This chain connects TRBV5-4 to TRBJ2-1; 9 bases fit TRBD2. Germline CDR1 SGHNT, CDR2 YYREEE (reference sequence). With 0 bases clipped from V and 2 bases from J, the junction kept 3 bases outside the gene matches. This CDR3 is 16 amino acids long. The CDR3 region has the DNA TGTGCCAGCAGCTTGGGCGGGGGGGCTACCTACAATGAGCAGTTCTTC. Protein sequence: CASSLGGGATYNEQFF.

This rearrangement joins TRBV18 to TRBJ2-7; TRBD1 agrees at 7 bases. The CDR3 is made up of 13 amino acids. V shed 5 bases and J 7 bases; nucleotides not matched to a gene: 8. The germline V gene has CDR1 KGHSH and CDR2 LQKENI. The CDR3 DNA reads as TGTGCCAGCTCAGCCGACAGGGCGGGTGAGCAGTACTTC. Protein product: CASSADRAGEQYF.

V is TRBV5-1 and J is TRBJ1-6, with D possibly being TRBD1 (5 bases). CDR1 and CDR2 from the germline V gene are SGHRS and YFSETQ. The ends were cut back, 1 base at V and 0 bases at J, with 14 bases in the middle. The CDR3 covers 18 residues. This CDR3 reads CASSLRQPSSSYNSPLHF. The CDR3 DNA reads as TGCGCCAGCAGCTTGAGACAGCCATCGAGCTCCTATAATTCACCCCTCCACTTT.

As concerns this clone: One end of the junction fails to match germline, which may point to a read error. This CDR3 reads CASSLVGVGNEQFF. The CDR3 nucleotides read TGTGCTAGCAGCTTGGTGGGGGTGGGGAATGAGCAGTTCTTC. The chain is built from TRBV7-7 and TRBJ2-1; D might be TRBD1 or TRBD2, each matching 5 bases. The CDR3 runs to 14 residues. Germline values: CDR1 SSHAT, CDR2 FNYEAQ (reference sequence).

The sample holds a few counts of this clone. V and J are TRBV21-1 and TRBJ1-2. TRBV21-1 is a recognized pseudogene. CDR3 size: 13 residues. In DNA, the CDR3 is TGTGCCAGCAGCCCGGGTCGGGACTATGGCTACACCTTC. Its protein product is CASSPGRDYGYTF.